This T cell receptor (beta chain) was sequenced for a study of cytomegalovirus exposure and HLA in healthy donors. The study, taken as a whole, reports: High specificity and sensitivity for cytomegalovirus status were reported for the classifier. While the bulk of TCR sequences proved rare, some public TCRs turned up in many donors. Trimming of TCR beta V- and J-genes showed a link, identified in a later analysis, to a missense DCLRE1C variant.

Both 60 Vbeta primers and 13 Jbeta primers went into the PCR. Authors' data handling: Counted up in a later analysis, unique TCR beta chains came to approximately 83 million, with around 10 million shared. This table comes from immunoSEQ multiplex PCR, and its TCRdb copy is limited to in-frame clones, with some not included. V and J calls and clone size come straight from that table; D and trimming were deduced from the DNA. Of about 170,000 clones listed, around 62% were seen once; the top ten hold just under 3%. Germline V gene lookup returns CDR1 SGHTA and CDR2 FQGNSA. V shed 5 bases and J 6 bases; nucleotides not matched to a gene: 4. This CDR3 spans 13 amino acids. Details on this clone: Its antigen is undetermined.

The chain employs TRBV7-2 and TRBJ2-1; 7 bases agree with TRBD2. Sequenced material: PBMCs. The receptor comes from a man aged 40-49 years in good health and CMV-seronegative. The CDR3: CASSPGLGNEQFF. CDR3 nucleotide sequence: TGTGCCAGCAGCCCCGGACTAGGCAATGAGCAGTTCTTC.